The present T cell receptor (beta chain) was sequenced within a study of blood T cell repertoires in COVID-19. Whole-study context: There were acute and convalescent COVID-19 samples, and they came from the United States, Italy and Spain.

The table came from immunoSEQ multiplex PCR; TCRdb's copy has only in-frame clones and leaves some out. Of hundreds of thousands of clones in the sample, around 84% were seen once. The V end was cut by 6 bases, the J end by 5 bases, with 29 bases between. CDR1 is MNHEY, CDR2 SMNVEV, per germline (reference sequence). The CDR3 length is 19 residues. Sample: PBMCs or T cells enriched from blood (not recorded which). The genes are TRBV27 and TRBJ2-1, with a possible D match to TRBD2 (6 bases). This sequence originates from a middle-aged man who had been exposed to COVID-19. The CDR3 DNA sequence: TGTGCCAGCAGAGGTCTGATTTCAGGCGCATGGCGGGAAAACAATGAGCAGTTCTTC. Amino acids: CASRGLISGAWRENNEQFF.